Included here is one T cell receptor (beta chain) sequence, with context. These data belong to a study of T cell changes during pregnancy in multiple sclerosis. Profiling relied on immunoSEQ multiplex PCR, and the TCRdb table lists in-frame clones only, not all of them. The sample lists roughly 67,000 clones; approximately 91% were seen once. The sample in question was peripheral blood, obtained in the second trimester of pregnancy. The TCR comes from a female donor with multiple sclerosis, enrolled in a pregnancy study.

The CDR3 coding sequence is TGTGCCATCAGTGAGGGGGGGAGGAATGAGCAGTTCTTC. This translates into CAISEGGRNEQFF. V usage is TRBV10-3 and J usage is TRBJ2-1; tentatively, D is TRBD2 (6 bases). Germline-derived CDR1 and CDR2 are ENHRY and SYGVKD. CDR3 length: 13 amino acids. Trimming pared 2 bases from V and 7 bases from J, leaving 9 bases between.